These 30 T cell receptor beta chains came from one sample sequenced in a study of blood T cell repertoires in COVID-19. Some clones are missing from TCRdb's copy, which holds only in-frame ones; the method was immunoSEQ multiplex PCR. The profile shows 110,000 to 150,000 clones, roughly 80% of them singletons. Input material: PBMCs or T cells enriched from blood (not recorded which). These receptors all come from a man in his forties with acute COVID-19.

The V gene is TRBV28, the J gene TRBJ2-1, with D possibly matching TRBD1 (6 bases). Trimming shortened V by 2 bases and J by 12 bases, and 17 bases separated the two germline ends. Germline V CDR1 and CDR2: MDHEN, SYDVKM. The CDR3 sequence is 14 residues long. The CDR3 here is CASSLPGQTRVQFF. DNA of the CDR3: TGTGCCAGCAGTTTACCAGGACAGACTCGGGTGCAGTTCTTC.

CDR3 DNA: TGTGCCAGCAGGTTACAAAGTAGTTACAATGAGCAGTTCTTC. This gives the protein CASRLQSSYNEQFF. This chain uses TRBV7-2 with TRBJ2-1, with D unresolved. CDR1 is SGHTA, CDR2 FQGNSA, per germline. V was shortened by 6 bases and J by 4 bases, with 13 bases between the two germline ends. The CDR3 totals 14 residues.

This chain joins TRBV30 and TRBJ2-1, with D maybe TRBD1 (6 bases). The V and J ends lost 3 bases and 10 bases respectively, with 13 bases between them. This CDR3 has 12 amino acids. Per germline, CDR1 GTSNPN and CDR2 SVGIG (reference sequence). As DNA, the CDR3 is TGTGCCTGGAGCTTACAGGGTGGGGAGCAGTTCTTC. Translated, it gives CAWSLQGGEQFF.

The V gene is TRBV4-3, the J gene TRBJ2-2; 7 bases map to TRBD2. V lost 0 bases, J lost 0 bases, and 4 bases stayed unmatched. Germline CDR1 LGHNA, CDR2 YSLEER. The CDR3 spans 17 residues. The CDR3 protein is CASSQDREGTNTGELFF. The CDR3 DNA follows: TGCGCCAGCAGCCAAGATAGGGAGGGAACGAACACCGGGGAGCTGTTTTTT.

This sequence joins TRBV28 and TRBJ1-1; tentative D call: TRBD1 (5 bases). This CDR3 has 13 amino acids. Germline assignment: CDR1 MDHEN and CDR2 SYDVKM. V lost 5 bases, J lost 3 bases, and 10 bases lay in between. The CDR3 loop is CASSPQGDTEAFF. CDR3 coding DNA: TGTGCCAGCAGTCCCCAAGGGGACACTGAAGCTTTCTTT.

The J gene is TRBJ1-5, the V gene TRBV7-2; TRBD1 agrees at 8 bases. Germline-derived CDR1 and CDR2 are SGHTA and FQGNSA. The length of the CDR3 is 15 residues. Trimming at V came to 3 bases and at J to 10 bases, leaving 11 bases not matched to a gene. DNA of the CDR3: TGTGCCAGCAGCTTCTACAGGGGGGAGTTATTTCCCCAGCATTTT. Translation: CASSFYRGELFPQHF.

The gene calls are TRBV28 and TRBJ1-2, with 7 bases matching TRBD1. This CDR3 is built from 14 residues. The germline V gene has CDR1 MDHEN and CDR2 SYDVKM. The V segment lost 5 bases and the J segment 2 bases; nucleotides outside the gene matches: 5. CDR3 sequence reads: CASSETGPNYGYTF. In DNA form, the CDR3 reads TGTGCCAGCAGTGAGACAGGGCCAAACTATGGCTACACCTTC.

This rearrangement joins TRBV7-9 to TRBJ1-1; D may be TRBD1 (5 bases). Germline lookup yields CDR1 SEHNR and CDR2 FQNEAQ (reference sequence). The CDR3 consists of 12 residues. V was shortened by 5 bases and J by 7 bases, with 11 bases between the two germline ends. The CDR3 loop reads CASSRGGGEAFF. As DNA, the CDR3 is TGTGCCAGCAGCAGGGGCGGGGGTGAAGCTTTCTTT. Filled out from reference TRBV7-9 and TRBJ1-1, the complete variable domain reads DTGVSQNPRHKITKRGQNVTFRCDPISEHNRLYWYRQTLGQGPEFLTYFQNEAQLEKSRLLSDRFSAERPKGSFSTLEIQRTEQGDSAMYLCASSRGGGEAFFGQGTRLTVV.

The rearrangement uses TRBV11-3 and TRBJ2-3; TRBD1 aligns across 8 bases. The CDR3 has 14 amino acids. The germline V gene has CDR1 SGHNT and CDR2 YENEEA. V lost 3 bases, J lost 3 bases, and 2 bases stayed unmatched. The CDR3 sequence: CASSLTGVTDTQYF. The CDR3 DNA sequence: TGTGCCAGCAGCTTGACAGGGGTGACAGATACGCAGTATTTT.

The chain recombines TRBV4-1 with TRBJ1-4, with no clear D. The germline gives CDR1 MGHRA, CDR2 YSYEKL. V was trimmed by 1 base and J by 8 bases, leaving 14 bases between them. This CDR3 comprises 15 residues. CDR3 region: CASSQGVEGWEKLFF. The CDR3 region has the DNA TGCGCCAGCAGCCAAGGGGTGGAGGGTTGGGAAAAACTGTTTTTT.

The rearrangement joins TRBV18 to TRBJ1-3; TRBD1 matches at 9 bases. The germline V gene has CDR1 KGHSH and CDR2 LQKENI. This CDR3 has 16 residues. V shed 2 bases, J shed 0 bases, and the junction held 2 bases outside the gene matches. The CDR3 sequence: CASSPRTGASGNTIYF. CDR3 DNA: TGTGCCAGCTCACCAAGGACAGGGGCCTCTGGAAACACCATATATTTT.

The chain joins TRBV3-1 (or the pseudogene TRBV3-2) to TRBJ2-5; 7 bases line up with TRBD1. This CDR3 spans 14 amino acids. Germline V gives CDR1 LGHDT, CDR2 YNNKEL (reference sequence). The V gene end was trimmed by 6 bases and the J gene end by 4 bases; junction bases not matched to a gene: 8. The CDR3 loop reads CASSPTGIGETQYF. In nucleotides, the CDR3 is TGTGCCAGCAGTCCGACAGGGATTGGAGAGACCCAGTACTTC.

The chain carries TRBV7-9 and TRBJ1-1; D might be TRBD1 (5 bases). Germline V gene sequence: CDR1 SEHNR, CDR2 FQNEAQ (reference sequence). V was pared by 5 bases and J by 3 bases, with 16 bases between. The CDR3 is made up of 15 amino acids. The CDR3, as DNA: TGTGCCAGCAGCATTGGGGGGGACGGTTACACTGAAGCTTTCTTT. Translating it yields CASSIGGDGYTEAFF.

The rearrangement links TRBV29-1 to TRBJ2-3; 8 nucleotides match TRBD2. This CDR3 has 13 amino acids. V shed 6 bases and J 1 base; nucleotides not matched to a gene: 3. CDR1 is SQVTM and CDR2 is ANQGSEA in the germline V gene. Here the CDR3 DNA reads TGCAGCGTGTCGCGGGGGGGCACAGATACGCAGTATTTT. This encodes CSVSRGGTDTQYF.

The chain couples TRBV6-5 to TRBJ1-6; 7 bases match TRBD1. This CDR3 region has 15 residues. V dropped 2 bases and J dropped 10; count of bases not matched to a gene: 8. Germline V lookup: CDR1 MNHEY, CDR2 SVGAGI. Here the CDR3 reads CASSYGLQGGSPLHF. The CDR3 region has the DNA TGTGCCAGCAGTTACGGTCTCCAGGGGGGCTCACCCCTCCACTTT.

This clone was found a few times. This chain joins TRBV10-2 and TRBJ2-5; 8 positions agree with TRBD1. The V gene's germline CDR1 is WSHSY and CDR2 SAAADI. The CDR3 has 13 amino acids. The V segment lost 6 bases and the J segment 5 bases; nucleotides outside the gene matches: 5. CDR3 sequence reads: CASSQGAEETQYF. DNA of the CDR3: TGCGCCAGCAGCCAGGGGGCTGAGGAGACCCAGTACTTC.

This chain links TRBV5-1 with TRBJ2-1; the match to TRBD1 covers 9 bases. Germline V gene lookup returns CDR1 SGHRS and CDR2 YFSETQ. This CDR3 has 16 amino acids. V dropped 8 bases and J dropped 7; count of bases not matched to a gene: 16. This chain's CDR3 is CASKPPSRTGVNEQFF. CDR3 DNA: TGCGCCAGTAAACCCCCAAGCCGGACAGGGGTAAATGAGCAGTTCTTC.

This clone turned up a few times. The chain joins TRBV7-2 to TRBJ1-4; 8 bases match TRBD1. V trimming: 2 bases; J trimming: 8 bases; junction bases outside the gene matches: 4. The CDR3 has 14 residues. In germline, CDR1 is SGHTA, CDR2 FQGNSA. CDR3 in amino acids: CASSLQGAGEKLFF. CDR3 nucleotide sequence: TGTGCCAGCAGCTTACAGGGGGCCGGGGAAAAACTGTTTTTT. Full variable domain (missing parts from reference TRBV7-2 and TRBJ1-4): GAGVSQSPSNKVTEKGKDVELRCDPISGHTALYWYRQSLGQGLEFLIYFQGNSAPDKSGLPSDRFSAERTGGSVSTLTIQRTQQEDSAVYLCASSLQGAGEKLFFGSGTQLSVL.

This chain joins TRBV19 and TRBJ2-5, with 9 bases lining up with TRBD2. V dropped 6 bases and J dropped 2; count of bases not matched to a gene: 13. The length of the CDR3 is 17 residues. Germline V gene lookup returns CDR1 LNHDA and CDR2 SQIVND (reference sequence). CDR3 DNA sequence: TGTGCCAGTAGCCTTCCCCCCGGGACTAGCAGACAAGAGACCCAGTACTTC. This encodes CASSLPPGTSRQETQYF. The variable domain in full, completed from reference TRBV19 and TRBJ2-5, reads DGGITQSPKYLFRKEGQNVTLSCEQNLNHDAMYWYRQDPGQGLRLIYYSQIVNDFQKGDIAEGYSVSREKKESFPLTVTSAQKNPTAFYLCASSLPPGTSRQETQYFGPGTRLLVL.

V gene TRBV28 combines with J gene TRBJ1-4; tentative D call: TRBD1 (6 bases). CDR1 MDHEN and CDR2 SYDVKM come from the germline V gene. The V end lost 6 bases, the J end lost 5 bases, and 19 bases lay between the germline ends. CDR3 length: 16 residues. The CDR3 is CASRGALGTHNEKLFF. CDR3 bases: TGTGCCAGCAGGGGGGCCCTCGGAACACACAATGAAAAACTGTTTTTT.

The chain uses TRBV30 and TRBJ1-6; 8 bases align to TRBD1. The CDR3 sequence is 14 residues long. Germline CDR1 is GTSNPN and CDR2 is SVGIG (reference sequence). The trim removed 2 bases at V and 15 bases at J, leaving 12 bases unmatched. For the CDR3, the DNA is TGTGCCTGGAGTAAGGGACAGGAGGGTCAGATCCTCCACTTT. Its translation: CAWSKGQEGQILHF. Full variable domain (rest looked up from reference TRBV30 and TRBJ1-6): SQTIHQWPATLVQPVGSPLSLECTVEGTSNPNLYWYRQAAGRGLQLLFYSVGIGQISSEVPQNLSASRPQDRQFILSSKKLLLSDSGFYLCAWSKGQEGQILHFGNGTRLTVT.

This clone appeared once. The rearrangement joins TRBV27 to TRBJ2-7; TRBD2 might be the D (5 bases). CDR1 MNHEY and CDR2 SMNVEV come from the germline V gene (reference sequence). V was cut by 3 bases and J by 0 bases, with 9 bases left in between. The CDR3 contains 14 residues. In DNA form, the CDR3 reads TGTGCCAGCAGTTTCCGTGAGGGCTCCTACGAGCAGTACTTC. Translated: CASSFREGSYEQYF.

The chain is built from TRBV24-1 and TRBJ1-4, with D possibly being TRBD1 (6 bases). This CDR3 is 16 amino acids long. V gave up 5 bases and J gave up 2 bases, with 14 bases separating them. CDR1 and CDR2 (germline): KGHDR, SFDVKD. As DNA, the CDR3 is TGTGCCACCAGTGCCGCCTCAGGGGCTACTAATGAAAAACTGTTTTTT. Translated: CATSAASGATNEKLFF.

This clone appeared a single time. V gene TRBV28 combines with J gene TRBJ1-2, with D uncertain. V lost 2 bases to trimming and J lost 2 bases, with 12 bases between them. The CDR3 totals 15 residues. Germline V gene data show CDR1 as MDHEN and CDR2 as SYDVKM. The CDR3 DNA reads as TGTGCCAGCAGTTTAGGGAGCACAGAAAACTATGGCTACACCTTC. It specifies CASSLGSTENYGYTF.

The CDR3 region is CASSVGVGPSQPQHF. Written as DNA, the CDR3 is TGTGCCAGCAGCGTAGGGGTGGGGCCCAGTCAGCCCCAGCATTTT. V and J are TRBV9 and TRBJ1-5, with D possibly being TRBD1 (5 bases). This CDR3 is built from 15 residues. The germline V gene encodes CDR1 SGDLS and CDR2 YYNGEE. V gave up 0 bases and J gave up 6 bases, with 13 bases separating them.

The V call is TRBV2, the J call TRBJ2-3; maybe TRBD1 (6 bases). CDR1 is SNHLY, CDR2 FYNNEI, per germline. V lost 5 bases to trimming and J lost 0 bases, with 9 bases between them. CDR3 size: 14 residues. CDR3 DNA: TGTGCCAGCAGTAAAGGGACAAGCACAGATACGCAGTATTTT. Amino acid sequence: CASSKGTSTDTQYF.

The J gene is TRBJ2-3, the V gene TRBV18, with TRBD1 identical over 8 bases. The germline V gene has CDR1 KGHSH and CDR2 LQKENI. Unmatched junction bases numbered 7, after V lost 6 bases and J lost 2 bases. The CDR3 extends over 15 amino acids. The CDR3 DNA reads as TGTGCCAGCTCTTACAGGGGGAGACTCACAGATACGCAGTATTTT. Its translation: CASSYRGRLTDTQYF.

This clone was seen only once. The V and J genes are TRBV7-2 and TRBJ2-1; 7 bases align to TRBD2. Germline CDR1 and CDR2: SGHTA and FQGNSA. The V segment lost 4 bases and the J segment 4 bases; nucleotides outside the gene matches: 10. The CDR3 is made up of 16 amino acids. CDR3 residues: CASSSPPGLPYNEQFF. The DNA of the CDR3 is TGTGCCAGCAGCTCCCCCCCGGGACTACCATACAATGAGCAGTTCTTC.

J is TRBJ1-2 and V is TRBV5-4; D not certain. From germline, CDR1 is SGHNT and CDR2 YYREEE (reference sequence). V was clipped by 2 bases and J by 5 bases, with 7 bases between them. The CDR3 covers 12 residues. CDR3 amino acids: CASSFEAYGYTF. CDR3 sequence (DNA): TGTGCCAGCAGCTTCGAAGCTTATGGCTACACCTTC.

V and J are TRBV19 and TRBJ1-5; 9 bases agree with TRBD1. V trimming: 1 base; J trimming: 5 bases; junction bases outside the gene matches: 0. This CDR3 contains 14 residues. Germline CDR1 is LNHDA and CDR2 is SQIVND (reference sequence). This chain's CDR3 is CASSIGTGDQPQHF. CDR3 sequence (DNA): TGTGCCAGTAGTATAGGGACAGGGGATCAGCCCCAGCATTTT.